These 20 T cell receptor beta chains were sequenced from one sample in a study of blood T cell repertoires in COVID-19. The repertoire was sequenced with immunoSEQ multiplex PCR; TCRdb's copy has only in-frame clones and lacks some. The repertoire holds around 100,000 clones, with 80% to 90% as singletons. The specimen sequenced was peripheral blood. The receptors were sampled from a human donor in a cohort sampled during active COVID-19.

The genes are TRBV4-3 and TRBJ1-2; 10 bases are a match to TRBD1. CDR1 is LGHNA, CDR2 YSLEER, per germline. V was clipped by 0 bases and J by 6 bases; unmatched bases: 4. CDR3 length equals 15 residues. The CDR3 here is CASSQDLGQGNGYTF. The CDR3 DNA reads TGCGCCAGCAGCCAAGATCTGGGACAGGGGAATGGCTACACCTTC.

This clone appeared once. This chain uses TRBV5-5 with TRBJ2-5; 12 positions match TRBD2. Germline V gene sequence: CDR1 SGHKS, CDR2 YYEKEE (reference sequence). The CDR3 is made up of 16 amino acids. Trimming took 4 bases from V and 1 from J; bases not matched to a gene: 5. Here the CDR3 reads CASSLGLAGLQETQYF. The DNA of the CDR3 is TGTGCCAGCAGCCTCGGACTAGCGGGGCTCCAAGAGACCCAGTACTTC.

V and J are TRBV2 and TRBJ1-5; 8 bases are shared with TRBD1. Germline V gene data show CDR1 as SNHLY and CDR2 as FYNNEI. V trimming: 7 bases; J trimming: 6 bases; junction bases outside the gene matches: 8. The CDR3 sequence is 14 residues long. The CDR3 nucleotides read TGTGCCAGCACCGGACAGGGATTAGGTCAGCCCCAGCATTTT. This sequence encodes CASTGQGLGQPQHF.

This clone was observed a handful of times. The chain uses TRBV7-9 and TRBJ1-5, with 8 bases identical to TRBD1. With V trimmed by 5 bases and J by 5 bases, 5 bases remained unmatched. The CDR3 runs 14 residues. Germline-derived CDR1 and CDR2 are SEHNR and FQNEAQ (reference sequence). In nucleotides, the CDR3 is TGTGCCAGCAGCCCGACAGGGGCGCATCAGCCCCAGCATTTT. Its translation: CASSPTGAHQPQHF.

The V gene is TRBV18, the J gene TRBJ2-3; D may be TRBD2 (6 bases). The CDR3 covers 15 residues. In germline, CDR1 is KGHSH, CDR2 LQKENI. Trimming removed 3 bases at V and 5 bases at J, with 15 bases between. In DNA form, the CDR3 reads TGTGCCAGCTCACCCACCTGGAATAGCGGAGATACGCAGTATTTT. Translated, it gives CASSPTWNSGDTQYF.

This clone was counted a few times. The CDR3 coding sequence is TGTGCCAGCTCACCACAAGGGGGCGGCTCTGGAAACACCATATATTTT. This gives the protein CASSPQGGGSGNTIYF. This sequence joins TRBV18 and TRBJ1-3; 7 nucleotides agree with TRBD1. This CDR3 has 16 amino acids. Trimming removed 1 base from V and 0 bases from J; junction bases left unmatched: 3. Germline V gene data show CDR1 as KGHSH and CDR2 as LQKENI.

The chain joins TRBV24-1 to TRBJ1-2, with D perhaps TRBD1 (6 bases). Germline assignment: CDR1 KGHDR and CDR2 SFDVKD. Trimming removed 4 bases at V and 4 bases at J, with 9 bases between. The CDR3 length is 13 residues. The CDR3 nucleotides read TGTGCCACCAGTGAAGGGACACGCTATGGCTACACCTTC. Its translation: CATSEGTRYGYTF.

The rearrangement uses TRBV6-4 and TRBJ1-2; 9 bases fit TRBD1. CDR3 length: 15 residues. Germline lookup yields CDR1 MRHNA and CDR2 SNTAGT. J lost 5 bases, V lost 7 bases, and 11 bases had no gene match. The CDR3 sequence is CASTPGTGTLYGYTF. The CDR3 DNA sequence: TGTGCCAGCACCCCTGGGACAGGGACATTGTATGGCTACACCTTC.

The rearrangement joins TRBV6-2 or TRBV6-3 to TRBJ2-7; tentatively, D is TRBD1 (6 bases). Between the trimmed V and J ends, which lost 0 bases and 7 bases, there was a span of 13 bases. The germline gives CDR1 MNHEY, CDR2 SVGEGT. This CDR3 region has 14 residues. The DNA of the CDR3 is TGTGCCAGCAGTTACTCAGGGGGATCGGGTGAGCAGTACTTC. This encodes CASSYSGGSGEQYF.

The chain carries TRBV6-1 and TRBJ1-2; D gene unclear. CDR3 size: 16 residues. V was trimmed by 0 bases and J by 8 bases, leaving 19 bases between them. The germline gives CDR1 MNHNS, CDR2 SASEGT. The CDR3 reads CASSEASLGGGRGYTF. Here the CDR3 DNA reads TGTGCCAGCAGTGAAGCAAGTTTGGGAGGAGGGAGAGGCTACACCTTC.

The chain couples TRBV9 to TRBJ2-2; 9 bases fit TRBD1. The CDR3 loop spans 17 amino acids. J lost 5 bases, V lost 2 bases, and 10 bases had no gene match. CDR1 and CDR2 (germline): SGDLS, YYNGEE. CDR3 region: CASSVLSQGQGTGELFF. The CDR3 region has the DNA TGTGCCAGCAGCGTTTTAAGTCAGGGACAGGGTACCGGGGAGCTGTTTTTT.

The chain employs TRBV9 and TRBJ1-2; 8 bases match TRBD1. The CDR3 runs 14 residues. J gave up 3 bases and V 1 base, and 2 bases lay outside the gene matches. Per the germline V gene, CDR1 is SGDLS and CDR2 is YYNGEE. This chain's CDR3 is CASSVQGADYGYTF. The CDR3 nucleotides are TGTGCCAGCAGCGTACAGGGGGCCGACTATGGCTACACCTTC.

This clone came up a few times. V is TRBV6-5 and J is TRBJ1-1; D unresolved. V lost 6 bases to trimming and J lost 0 bases, with 8 bases between them. This CDR3 is built from 13 residues. CDR1 is MNHEY, CDR2 SVGAGI, per germline. CDR3 nucleotides: TGTGCCAGCAGGGCGGTCCTGAACACTGAAGCTTTCTTT. Protein sequence: CASRAVLNTEAFF.

This chain links TRBV5-1 with TRBJ1-1; D is perhaps TRBD1 (5 bases). The CDR3 loop spans 14 amino acids. The V gene lost 2 bases and the J gene lost 6 bases, with 14 bases spanning the gap. Germline CDR1 is SGHRS and CDR2 is YFSETQ. The CDR3 bases are TGCGCCAGCAGCTTCACCGGGGGGGTTTCTGAAGCTTTCTTT. This encodes CASSFTGGVSEAFF.

With respect to this clone: The sample contains more than one DNA sequence encoding this CDR3. The chain is built from TRBV5-1 and TRBJ2-6; TRBD1 is a possible D gene (6 bases). CDR3 length: 16 residues. Germline-derived CDR1 and CDR2 are SGHRS and YFSETQ. V lost 0 bases to trimming and J lost 1 base, with 8 bases between them. The CDR3 region is CASSLAGVSGANVLTF. CDR3 DNA: TGCGCCAGCAGCTTGGCAGGGGTATCTGGGGCCAACGTCCTGACTTTC. The full variable domain, rest sourced from reference TRBV5-1 and TRBJ2-6, is KAGVTQTPRYLIKTRGQQVTLSCSPISGHRSVSWYQQTPGQGLQFLFEYFSETQRNKGNFPGRFSGRQFSNSRSEMNVSTLELGDSALYLCASSLAGVSGANVLTFGAGSRLTVL.

The V and J genes are TRBV28 and TRBJ2-3; D unclear. The V and J ends lost 4 bases and 0 bases respectively, with 14 bases between them. Germline-derived CDR1 and CDR2 are MDHEN and SYDVKM. CDR3 size: 16 residues. CDR3 in amino acids: CASSSRPAYSTDTQYF. For the CDR3, the DNA is TGTGCCAGCAGTTCCCGGCCAGCGTATAGCACAGATACGCAGTATTTT.

This chain joins TRBV6-5 and TRBJ2-4, with a possible D match to TRBD2 (6 bases). The CDR3 is 13 amino acids. CDR1 MNHEY and CDR2 SVGAGI come from the germline V gene. The CDR3 spells CASRMAGSVIQYF. CDR3 DNA: TGTGCAAGTAGGATGGCGGGGTCCGTCATTCAGTACTTC.

V and J are TRBV3-1 (or the pseudogene TRBV3-2) and TRBJ1-1; D is possibly TRBD1 (5 bases). The CDR3 covers 14 residues. Trimming cost V 3 bases and J 2 bases, with 10 bases left between them. CDR1 is LGHDT and CDR2 is YNNKEL in the germline V gene (reference sequence). CDR3 nucleotide sequence: TGTGCCAGCAGCCATCGGGGGAGAAACACTGAAGCTTTCTTT. It codes for CASSHRGRNTEAFF.

The chain employs TRBV28 and TRBJ1-4, with D perhaps TRBD1 (5 bases). Trimming took 6 bases from V and 6 from J, leaving 20 bases between them. Germline CDR1 and CDR2: MDHEN and SYDVKM. This CDR3 region has 16 residues. CDR3 sequence reads: CASRLPPTEGDEKLFF. The CDR3 DNA reads TGTGCCAGCAGACTCCCTCCGACAGAAGGCGATGAAAAACTGTTTTTT.

This clone showed up just once. The CDR3 nucleotides are TGTGCCAGTAGTAACTACGACTCGGATACGCAGTATTTT. It encodes CASSNYDSDTQYF. The V gene is TRBV19, the J gene TRBJ2-3, with no clear D. The germline V gene has CDR1 LNHDA and CDR2 SQIVND (reference sequence). The V end was cut by 4 bases, the J end by 6 bases, with 11 bases between. The CDR3 extends over 13 amino acids.